This T cell receptor beta chain was obtained from a study of cytomegalovirus exposure and HLA in healthy donors. Note on this clone: Its cognate antigen is unknown.

The PCR ran on 60 Vbeta and 13 Jbeta primers. Data came from immunoSEQ multiplex PCR; TCRdb stores just in-frame clones and leaves some out. The sample lists under 200,000 clones; roughly 79% were seen once. Findings and caveats of the study: Analyzed later, most CMV-associated TCR beta chains appeared HLA-restricted. A classifier reportedly called cytomegalovirus status with high sensitivity and specificity. Rare TCR sequences dominated, though some public TCRs recurred in many donors.

The CDR3 is made up of 16 amino acids. Germline V CDR1 and CDR2: SGHDT, YYEEEE. V lost 4 bases to trimming and J lost 1 base; unmatched junction nucleotides: 4. The chain has TRBV5-6 and TRBJ1-5, with 11 bases matching TRBD1. This receptor was identified in a man aged 30 to 45 in good health and CMV-seronegative. Material for sequencing was PBMCs. CDR3 loop: CASSPRDRGSNQPQHF. The CDR3 DNA reads as TGTGCCAGCAGCCCCCGGGACAGGGGGAGCAATCAGCCCCAGCATTTT.